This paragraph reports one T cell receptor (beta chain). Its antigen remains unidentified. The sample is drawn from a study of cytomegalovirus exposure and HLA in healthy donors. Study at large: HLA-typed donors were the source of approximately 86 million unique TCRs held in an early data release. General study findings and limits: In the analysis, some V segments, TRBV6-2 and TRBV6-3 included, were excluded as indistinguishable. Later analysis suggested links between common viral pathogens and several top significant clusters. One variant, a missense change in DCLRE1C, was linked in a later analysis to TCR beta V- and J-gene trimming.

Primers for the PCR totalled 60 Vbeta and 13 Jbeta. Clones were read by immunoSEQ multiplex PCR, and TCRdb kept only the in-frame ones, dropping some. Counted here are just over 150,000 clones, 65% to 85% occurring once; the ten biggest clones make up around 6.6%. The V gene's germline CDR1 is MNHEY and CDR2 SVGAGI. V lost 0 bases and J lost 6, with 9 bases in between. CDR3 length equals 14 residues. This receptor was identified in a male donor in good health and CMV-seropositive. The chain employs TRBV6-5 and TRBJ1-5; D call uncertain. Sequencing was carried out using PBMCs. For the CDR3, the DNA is TGTGCCAGCAGTTACTCGGAGGGCGGTCAGCCCCAGCATTTT. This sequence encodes CASSYSEGGQPQHF.